This TCR beta chain originates from a study of blood T cells in healthy people across ages. Whole-study context: Researchers report that template switching captured about one barcoded beta molecule per two T cells. Regarding the study as a whole: A strong correlation between TCR beta diversity and naive T cell percentage was seen.

The use of a sample-barcoded 5' primer and a J-beta primer mix characterized a second PCR of roughly 6 to 11 cycles. Template switching added a 12-random-nucleotide identifier to every cDNA molecule. TCRdb reanalysed the 5' RACE reads using MiXCR and keeps one entry per CDR3 protein. The sample has some 1,800,000 distinct CDR3 sequences; roughly 43% are singletons. Extracted total RNA amounted to at least 5.5 micrograms for each sample. This clonotype was detected only a few times. The antigen is not known. The CDR3 totals 14 residues. V was clipped by 0 bases and J by 8 bases, with 10 bases between them. Germline assignment: CDR1 LNHNV and CDR2 YYDKDF (reference sequence).

This chain connects TRBV15 to TRBJ1-4; D possibly corresponds to TRBD1 (5 bases). The receptor's source is a human donor in good health. The sample taken for sequencing was blood. CDR3: CATSRDRAEEKLFF. CDR3 DNA: TGTGCCACCAGCAGAGACAGGGCAGAGGAAAAACTGTTTTTT.